The 14 T cell receptor beta chains below come from one sample, sequenced in a study of T cell repertoires in cytomegalovirus infection. From the reads, TCRdb called clonotypes with MiXCR, one entry per CDR3 protein. The sample lists around 630,000 distinct CDR3 sequences, less than 25% occurring once. The specimen was CD8+ T cells from PBMCs. Receptors were obtained from a human donor in good health (CMV status not recorded). Some clones in this sample may be carry-over from other donors' samples.

The J gene is TRBJ2-3, the V gene TRBV27, with a tentative D call TRBD1 (6 bases). The CDR3 covers 18 residues. Germline V gene lookup returns CDR1 MNHEY and CDR2 SMNVEV (reference sequence). Trimming removed 2 bases at V and 3 bases at J, with 21 bases between. CDR3 sequence (DNA): TGTGCCAGCAGTTTACGCTCTCCAGGGGTGGATCGTACAGATACGCAGTATTTT. It is translated as CASSLRSPGVDRTDTQYF.

This chain joins TRBV5-4 and TRBJ2-3; 8 bases line up with TRBD1. The ends lost 6 bases at V and 0 bases at J; junction bases unmatched: 6. This CDR3 is 15 amino acids long. In germline, CDR1 is SGHNT, CDR2 YYREEE (reference sequence). CDR3 sequence (DNA): TGTGCCAGCACCTCCCGACAGGGGAGCACAGATACGCAGTATTTT. Amino acids: CASTSRQGSTDTQYF.

This clonotype occurred a few times. This chain connects TRBV27 to TRBJ2-1; TRBD1 matches 9 bases. With V trimmed by 4 bases and J by 4 bases, 8 bases remained unmatched. Germline assignment: CDR1 MNHEY and CDR2 SMNVEV (reference sequence). This CDR3 has 16 amino acids. In DNA form, the CDR3 reads TGTGCCAGCAGTTCCCCCGGGACAGGGCCATACAATGAGCAGTTCTTC. Translation: CASSSPGTGPYNEQFF.

The chain employs TRBV27 and TRBJ1-1; D is undetermined. Germline lookup yields CDR1 MNHEY and CDR2 SMNVEV (reference sequence). V lost 6 bases, J lost 1 base, and 12 bases lay in between. This CDR3 is built from 14 residues. The CDR3 protein is CASRGSGGNTEAFF. CDR3 nucleotide sequence: TGTGCCAGCAGGGGGTCAGGTGGGAACACTGAAGCTTTCTTT.

This clonotype was picked up a small number of times. The genes are TRBV4-1 and TRBJ2-1, with D unclear. The germline V gene has CDR1 MGHRA and CDR2 YSYEKL. This CDR3 is built from 13 residues. Trimming took 7 bases from V and 10 from J, leaving 17 bases between them. CDR3 amino acids: CASTPTGRQEQFF. CDR3 bases: TGCGCCAGCACCCCCACCGGACGGCAGGAGCAGTTCTTC.

Points on this clonotype: A read error may account for a junction end that differs from germline. The gene calls are TRBV7-6 and TRBJ2-7; TRBD2 matches 9 bases. Per the germline V gene, CDR1 is SGHVS and CDR2 is FNYEAQ. The CDR3 has 15 amino acids. CDR3 in DNA: TGTGTCAGCAGCGGCCCGGGACTAGCATTTTACGAGCAGTACTTC. This translates into CVSSGPGLAFYEQYF.

V gene TRBV27 combines with J gene TRBJ2-1; 8 nucleotides match TRBD1. The CDR3 has 15 amino acids. The V and J ends lost 5 bases and 3 bases, in that order; junction bases with no gene match: 6. CDR1 MNHEY and CDR2 SMNVEV come from the germline V gene (reference sequence). The CDR3 bases are TGTGCCAGCAGTGACGGACAGGGATACTACAATGAGCAGTTCTTC. Protein: CASSDGQGYYNEQFF.

This clonotype has ten or more counts. The genes are TRBV7-2 and TRBJ2-7; 10 bases fit TRBD1. V trimming: 4 bases; J trimming: 2 bases; junction bases outside the gene matches: 5. Germline CDR1 SGHTA, CDR2 FQGNSA. The CDR3 has 15 residues. The CDR3 region has the DNA TGTGCCAGCAGCTACCCCGGGACAGGGGCCTACGAGCAGTACTTC. As protein: CASSYPGTGAYEQYF.

CDR3: CASSLTGGAETQYF. The CDR3 DNA reads as TGTGCCAGCAGTTTAACAGGGGGGGCGGAGACCCAGTACTTC. This chain joins TRBV12-3 or TRBV12-4 and TRBJ2-5; perhaps TRBD1 as D (8 bases). The CDR3 sequence is 14 residues long. The ends were cut back, 2 bases at V and 5 bases at J, with 12 bases in the middle.

This chain links TRBV29-1 with TRBJ2-1, with D unclear. V was clipped by 6 bases and J by 4 bases, with 16 bases between them. CDR1 and CDR2 from the germline V gene are SQVTM and ANQGSEA. This CDR3 comprises 14 residues. DNA for the CDR3: TGCAGCGTCCCGTCCATGATTCTTTACAATGAGCAGTTCTTC. Its protein product is CSVPSMILYNEQFF.

The rearrangement uses TRBV28 and TRBJ1-4; D is possibly TRBD1 (5 bases). Germline CDR1 and CDR2: MDHEN and SYDVKM. CDR3 size: 15 residues. V lost 3 bases and J 8 bases, leaving 16 bases between the germline ends. The CDR3 here is CASSFAQGVGEKLFF. The CDR3 coding sequence is TGTGCCAGCAGTTTTGCTCAGGGTGTAGGCGAAAAACTGTTTTTT.

This chain links TRBV13 with TRBJ2-1; the match to TRBD1 covers 9 bases. CDR1 and CDR2 (germline): PRHDT, FYEKMQ (reference sequence). The junction had 6 bases not matched to a gene; V was cut back by 5 bases and J by 7 bases. The CDR3 is 14 residues long. The CDR3 sequence is CASSAGTGWNEQFF. CDR3 bases: TGTGCCAGCAGCGCCGGGACAGGGTGGAATGAGCAGTTCTTC.

A few counts support this clonotype. The V and J genes are TRBV6-5 and TRBJ2-5; 10 nucleotides agree with TRBD2. Germline-derived CDR1 and CDR2 are MNHEY and SVGAGI. With 5 bases clipped from V and 2 bases from J, the junction kept 5 bases outside the gene matches. This CDR3 has 15 amino acids. This CDR3 reads CASSLSGGPQETQYF. The CDR3 DNA follows: TGTGCCAGCAGTCTTAGCGGGGGGCCTCAAGAGACCCAGTACTTC.

This sequence joins TRBV6-2 or TRBV6-3 and TRBJ2-7, with TRBD1 identical over 7 bases. This CDR3 comprises 14 residues. V lost 2 bases to trimming and J lost 4 bases; unmatched junction nucleotides: 5. Germline assignment: CDR1 MNHEY and CDR2 SVGEGT. The CDR3 protein is CASSYEGQEYEQYF. The CDR3 DNA is TGTGCCAGCAGTTACGAAGGACAGGAGTACGAGCAGTACTTC.